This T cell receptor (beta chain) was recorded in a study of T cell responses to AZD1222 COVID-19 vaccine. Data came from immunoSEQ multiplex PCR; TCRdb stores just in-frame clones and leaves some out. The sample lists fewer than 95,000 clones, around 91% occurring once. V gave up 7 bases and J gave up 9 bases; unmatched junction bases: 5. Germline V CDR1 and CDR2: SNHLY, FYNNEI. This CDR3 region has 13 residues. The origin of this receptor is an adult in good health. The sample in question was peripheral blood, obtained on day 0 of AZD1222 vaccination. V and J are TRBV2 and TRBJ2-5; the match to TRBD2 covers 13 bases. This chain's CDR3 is CASTSGLAGAQYF. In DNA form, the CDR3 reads TGTGCCAGCACCTCAGGACTAGCGGGAGCCCAGTACTTC. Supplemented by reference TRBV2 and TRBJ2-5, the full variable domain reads EPEVTQTPSHQVTQMGQEVILRCVPISNHLYFYWYRQILGQKVEFLVSFYNNEISEKSEIFDDQFSVERPDGSNFTLKIRSTKLEDSAMYFCASTSGLAGAQYFGPGTRLLVL.